Sequencing of this T cell receptor beta chain was carried out in a study of blood T cell repertoires in COVID-19. Study-wide background: There were acute and convalescent COVID-19 samples, and they came from the United States, Italy and Spain. T cells, B-cell-depleted T cells, or PBMCs supplied cDNA or gDNA.

How the authors handled the data: Amplification of reference gene primers was used by the study to estimate nucleated cell counts. Measured with immunoSEQ multiplex PCR; TCRdb has only the in-frame clones, and not every one. That table gives V, J and clone size, and the DNA gave D and trimming. The top ten clones hold about 4% of a sample with approximately 39,000 clones, approximately 93% of them seen once. The CDR3 sequence is 15 residues long. V shed 4 bases, J shed 5 bases, and the junction held 7 bases outside the gene matches. From germline, CDR1 is SGHNT and CDR2 YYREEE (reference sequence). The source material was peripheral blood. This chain connects TRBV5-4 to TRBJ2-5, with TRBD2 identical over 11 bases. The receptor was isolated from a human donor with active COVID-19. The donor label of this sample is uncertain. In DNA form, the CDR3 reads TGTGCCAGCAGCCCCCGTAGCGGGAGGGTTGAGACCCAGTACTTC. Protein sequence: CASSPRSGRVETQYF.